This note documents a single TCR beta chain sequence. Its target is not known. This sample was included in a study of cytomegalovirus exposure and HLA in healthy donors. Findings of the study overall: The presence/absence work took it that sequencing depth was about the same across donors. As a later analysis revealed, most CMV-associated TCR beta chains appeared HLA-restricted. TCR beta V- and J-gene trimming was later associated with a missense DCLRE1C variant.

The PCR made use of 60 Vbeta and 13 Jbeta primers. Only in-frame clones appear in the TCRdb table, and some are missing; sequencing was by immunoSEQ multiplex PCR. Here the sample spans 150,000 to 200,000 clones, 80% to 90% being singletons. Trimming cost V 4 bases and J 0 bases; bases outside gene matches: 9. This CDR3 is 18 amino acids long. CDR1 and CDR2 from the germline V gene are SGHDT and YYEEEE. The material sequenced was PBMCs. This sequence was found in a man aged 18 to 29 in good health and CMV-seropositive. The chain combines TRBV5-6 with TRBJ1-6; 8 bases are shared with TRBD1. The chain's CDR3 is CASSRLKDRDSYNSPLHF. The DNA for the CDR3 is TGTGCCAGCAGCCGGCTCAAGGACAGGGACTCCTATAATTCACCCCTCCACTTT.